This T cell receptor (beta chain) derives from a study of shared T cell receptors in the human thymus. Germline V gene lookup returns CDR1 LGHNA and CDR2 YSLEER. The CDR3 length is 18 residues. Losses at the gene ends were 4 bases for V and 0 bases for J; bases not matched to a gene: 5. Produced via immunoSEQ multiplex PCR; TCRdb's table is partial and in-frame only. The table has about 540,000 clones, approximately 80% seen once. The same data also went into a second study, on human thymus T cells. That paper states: The donor group consisted of healthy Finnish infants who were having corrective surgery for congenital heart defects. Obtained as resections during corrective heart surgery, the thymus tissue was then studied. Gene usage (both V and J) appeared biased in thymic and blood repertoires. In unrelated individuals, thymic repertoires overlapped highly, according to related research.

This TCR was sampled from a boy under two years old with a congenital heart defect. The chain joins TRBV4-3 to TRBJ2-1, with 14 bases fitting TRBD2. The source material was thymocytes. DNA for the CDR3: TGCGCCAGCAGCCCTGGACTAGCGGGAGGTCTCTCCTACAATGAGCAGTTCTTC. This gives the protein CASSPGLAGGLSYNEQFF.